This T cell receptor beta chain derives from a study of blood T cells in healthy people across ages. Turning to this clonotype: Antigen specificity is unknown.

Using a J-beta primer mix together with a sample-barcoded 5' primer, a second PCR was run for about 7 to 12 cycles. Each CDR3 protein gets one entry after TCRdb re-called the 5' RACE reads with MiXCR. The sample lists some 1.6 million distinct CDR3 sequences, around 35% occurring once. Study observations and caveats: Long-lived donors had more naive CD4+ cells and higher diversity than aged donors. Roughly linear age-related decline in beta diversity appeared, significant by age 40.

This sequence originates from a woman aged 30 to 39 in good health. The sequencing input was blood.

Here the CDR3 reads CASSVGAGRGYNEQFF. CDR3 nucleotides: TGTGCCAGCAGCGTAGGGGCGGGGAGGGGTTACAATGAGCAGTTCTTC. This rearrangement joins TRBV9 to TRBJ2-1; 7 bases fit TRBD2. The V gene's germline CDR1 is SGDLS and CDR2 YYNGEE. V was pared by 0 bases and J by 4 bases, with 7 bases of the junction left unmatched. This CDR3 is 16 amino acids long. Drawing the rest from reference TRBV9 and TRBJ2-1, the complete variable domain is DSGVTQTPKHLITATGQRVTLRCSPRSGDLSVYWYQQSLDQGLQFLIQYYNGEERAKGNILERFSAQQFPDLHSELNLSSLELGDSALYFCASSVGAGRGYNEQFFGPGTRLTVL.